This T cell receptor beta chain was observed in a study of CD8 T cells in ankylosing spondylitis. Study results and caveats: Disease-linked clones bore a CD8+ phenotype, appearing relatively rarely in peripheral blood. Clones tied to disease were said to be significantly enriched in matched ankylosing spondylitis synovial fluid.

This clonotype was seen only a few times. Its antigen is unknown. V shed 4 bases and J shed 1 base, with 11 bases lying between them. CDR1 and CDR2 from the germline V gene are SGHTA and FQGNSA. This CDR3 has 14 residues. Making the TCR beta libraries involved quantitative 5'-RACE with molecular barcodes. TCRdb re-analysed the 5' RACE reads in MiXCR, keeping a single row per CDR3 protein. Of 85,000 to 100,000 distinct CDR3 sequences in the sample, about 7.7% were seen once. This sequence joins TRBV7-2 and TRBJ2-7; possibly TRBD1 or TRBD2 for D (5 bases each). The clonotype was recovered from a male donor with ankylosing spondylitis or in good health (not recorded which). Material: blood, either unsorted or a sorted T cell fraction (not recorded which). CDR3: CASSSGTHSYEQYF. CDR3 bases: TGTGCCAGCAGCTCGGGGACCCATTCCTACGAGCAGTACTTC.